This T cell receptor beta chain was sequenced in a study of T-cell reconstitution after alpha-beta-depleted transplantation in children. The TCRbeta library was prepared with unique molecular identifiers. Each CDR3 protein gets one entry after TCRdb re-called the PCR reads with MiXCR. The sample includes 200,000 to 250,000 distinct CDR3 sequences, 6.5% to 10% of them seen just once. This clonotype was found many times. The sequence was obtained from a male patient aged 5 to 17 who had a stem cell transplant for acute lymphoblastic leukemia, so the T cells may come from the graft donor. The material was PBMCs, mostly from graft donor cells, obtained 180 days after TCRalphabeta/CD19-depleted stem cell transplant.

The DNA for the CDR3 is TGTGCCAGCAGCAATAGGGACAGGGGGACGGAGATCCACGAGCAGTACTTC. This translates into CASSNRDRGTEIHEQYF. The genes are TRBV21-1 and TRBJ2-7; the table's D call TRBD1 went unverified against the DNA. TRBV21-1 is a documented pseudogene. The CDR3 consists of 17 residues.